The 8 T cell receptor beta chains listed next were all sequenced from one sample in a study of CD8 T cells in ankylosing spondylitis. Broader study findings: Ankylosing spondylitis blood appeared to be characterized by a TCR beta motif of under ten highly homologous variants.

TCRdb independently ran MiXCR on the 5' RACE reads; one entry per CDR3 protein. The data hold 250,000 to 350,000 distinct CDR3 sequences, with roughly 8% observed a single time. The antigens for these receptors are not known. Sequencing input: blood, either unsorted or a sorted T cell fraction (not recorded which). Every receptor here comes from a male donor with ankylosing spondylitis.

The table lists this clonotype with a few counts. The V and J genes are TRBV5-1 and TRBJ2-1; 9 nucleotides line up with TRBD2. V was clipped by 1 base and J by 6 bases; unmatched bases: 8. CDR1 and CDR2 (germline): SGHRS, YFSETQ. The CDR3 totals 16 residues. The CDR3 sequence is CASSLRSAGGRNEQFF. CDR3 nucleotides: TGCGCCAGCAGCTTGAGGTCAGCGGGAGGTCGCAATGAGCAGTTCTTC.

This clonotype was picked up many times. A read error may be the cause here, since a much bigger clone is one base away. The chain employs TRBV29-1 and TRBJ1-5; D gene unclear. Germline V gene sequence: CDR1 SQVTM, CDR2 ANQGSEA. V dropped 0 bases and J dropped 2 bases, with 8 bases sitting between them. The CDR3 covers 14 residues. The CDR3 is CSVEETEGNQPQHF. In nucleotides, the CDR3 is TGCAGCGTTGAAGAAACTGAAGGCAATCAGCCCCAGCATTTT.

This clonotype was detected only a few times. V and J are TRBV6-5 and TRBJ1-3; unclear D gene. The germline V gene has CDR1 MNHEY and CDR2 SVGAGI. V was trimmed by 0 bases and J by 4 bases, leaving 7 bases between them. The CDR3 loop spans 14 amino acids. The CDR3 DNA is TGTGCCAGCAGTTACTCGCCAGGCGGAAACACCATATATTTT. It encodes CASSYSPGGNTIYF.

This clonotype was seen more than once but under ten times. J is TRBJ2-2 and V is TRBV28; the D call may be TRBD1 or TRBD2 (5 bases each). This CDR3 has 14 amino acids. Between the trimmed V and J ends, which lost 7 bases and 4 bases, there was a span of 13 bases. Germline assignment: CDR1 MDHEN and CDR2 SYDVKM. The CDR3 region has the DNA TGTGCCAGCATGACGGGGCTCGGCACCGGGGAGCTGTTTTTT. Amino acids: CASMTGLGTGELFF.

This clonotype was recorded a few times. The genes are TRBV5-6 and TRBJ2-1; TRBD1 matches 8 bases. Germline loops: CDR1 SGHDT, CDR2 YYEEEE. Trimming at V came to 5 bases and at J to 9 bases, leaving 10 bases not matched to a gene. This CDR3 comprises 14 residues. The CDR3 is CASRTPGQVIEQFF. The DNA of the CDR3 is TGTGCCAGCAGGACACCGGGACAGGTCATTGAGCAGTTCTTC.

The chain has TRBV7-9 and TRBJ2-7; perhaps TRBD2 as D (5 bases). The CDR3 consists of 12 residues. V shed 5 bases and J shed 5 bases, with 10 bases lying between them. Germline V gene sequence: CDR1 SEHNR, CDR2 FQNEAQ (reference sequence). CDR3 bases: TGTGCCAGCAGCCTGGACTTCGACGAGCAGTACTTC. Its protein product is CASSLDFDEQYF.

The V and J genes are TRBV29-1 and TRBJ2-3, with D unresolved. The CDR3 contains 11 residues. Germline V lookup: CDR1 SQVTM, CDR2 ANQGSEA. With 3 bases removed from V and 6 bases from J, the gap between germline ends came to 7 bases. The CDR3 loop is CSVDLADTQYF. In DNA, the CDR3 is TGCAGCGTTGATTTGGCGGATACGCAGTATTTT.

This clonotype has a handful of counts. The rearrangement joins TRBV20-1 to TRBJ1-2; D is perhaps TRBD1 (6 bases). Germline CDR1 DFQATT, CDR2 SNEGSKA (reference sequence). Trimming left V 6 bases short and J 3 bases short, with 11 bases between. This CDR3 contains 12 residues. This chain's CDR3 is CSAGRGDYGYTF. Here the CDR3 DNA reads TGCAGTGCGGGCAGGGGTGACTATGGCTACACCTTC.